These T cell receptor beta chains were read from a single sample in a study of OX40 agonist ivuxolimab in advanced cancers. Clones were sequenced by immunoSEQ multiplex PCR, and TCRdb holds only the in-frame ones, with some missing. The sample has some 130,000 clones, about nine tenths seen once; the top ten hold 0.85% to 1.4%. The input for sequencing was CD4+ or CD8+ T cells sorted from blood, taken in a trial of the OX40 agonist ivuxolimab. The receptor set was obtained from an adult with an advanced solid tumor such as melanoma, head and neck, liver or kidney cancer. The CDR3 runs from the conserved cysteine through the conserved F or W. Each record gives: clone size, J gene, V gene, D gene, CDR3 DNA, CDR3 protein. The D gene is left open where the match is weak. Some rows have no size entry. The others give once, few or many, or a class for an expanded clone.

.	TRBJ1-5	TRBV6-5	TRBD1	TGTGCCAGCAGCCCGGACAGGGTCAATCAGCCCCAGCATTTT	CASSPDRVNQPQHF
.	TRBJ2-1	TRBV9	.	TGTGCCAGCAGCGTTCAGGACCGCTACAATGAGCAGTTCTTC	CASSVQDRYNEQFF
.	TRBJ2-1	TRBV7-8	.	TGTGCCAGCAGCTTAACGTCAGGGCTCCGCAATGAGCAGTTCTTC	CASSLTSGLRNEQFF
.	TRBJ1-3	TRBV18	.	TGTGCCAGCTCACCGGCCCAGGGGGGAAACACCATATATTTT	CASSPAQGGNTIYF
.	TRBJ1-2	TRBV5-1	TRBD1	TGCGCCAGCAGCTTGGCTTCCTTTGACAGGGATAATGGCTACACCTTC	CASSLASFDRDNGYTF
.	TRBJ2-1	TRBV19	.	TGTGCCAGTAGTATCTCTTGGCTAGCCAGCTCCTACAATGAGCAGTTCTTC	CASSISWLASSYNEQFF
.	TRBJ2-7	TRBV28	TRBD2	TGTGCCAGCAGCCTCAGGACTAGCGGGACCTTCTACGAGCAGTACTTC	CASSLRTSGTFYEQYF
.	TRBJ1-2	TRBV6-1	.	TGTGCCAGCAATCGGGCCTCTACTAACTATGGCTACACCTTC	CASNRASTNYGYTF
.	TRBJ2-1	TRBV5-1	TRBD2	TGCGCCAGCAGCGGGTTAGCGGGGAACAATGAGCAGTTCTTC	CASSGLAGNNEQFF
.	TRBJ1-2	TRBV28	.	TGTGCCAGCAGTTCCCACAGTGGCTCTCCATTGAACTATGGCTACACCTTC	CASSSHSGSPLNYGYTF
.	TRBJ2-1	TRBV5-6	.	TGTGCCAGCAGCCCGAATACGGGAGTCTTCAATGAGCAGTTCTTC	CASSPNTGVFNEQFF
.	TRBJ1-4	TRBV11-2	.	TGTGCCAGCAGCACAGGAACAGGGCGGGAAAAACTGTTTTTT	CASSTGTGREKLFF
once	TRBJ2-1	TRBV21-1	.	TGTGCCAGCAGCAAAGGGACGGAGGGGGGTAGTGAGCAGTTCTTC	CASSKGTEGGSEQFF
.	TRBJ1-1	TRBV5-6	TRBD1	TGTGCCAGCAGCTTGAGGGGACAGGGAGGCACTGAAGCTTTCTTT	CASSLRGQGGTEAFF
once	TRBJ1-5	TRBV27	TRBD1	TGTGCCAGCAGACTGACAGGGGGGTACAATCAGCCCCAGCATTTT	CASRLTGGYNQPQHF
.	TRBJ1-1	TRBV7-3	.	TGTGCCAGCAGCTTAACGCCGTACACTGAAGCTTTCTTT	CASSLTPYTEAFF
.	TRBJ2-7	TRBV11-2	TRBD1	TGTGCCAGCAGCCTCGGGGGCGGGACAGGGGGCCGCGAGCAGTACTTC	CASSLGGGTGGREQYF
once	TRBJ2-3	TRBV11-3	TRBD2	TGTGCCAGCGGAACGGGACTAGCGGGAGATACGCAGTATTTT	CASGTGLAGDTQYF
once	TRBJ1-1	TRBV5-1	.	TGCGCCAGCAGCTTTACTCCGGAGATCAACACTGAAGCTTTCTTT	CASSFTPEINTEAFF
.	TRBJ2-2	TRBV9	.	TGTGCCAGCAGCGAAAGTGGGGACATTACGAACACCGGGGAGCTGTTTTTT	CASSESGDITNTGELFF
.	TRBJ1-5	TRBV7-8	.	TGTGCCAGCAGCTTGGAACAGGCCCTTGGCAATCAGCCCCAGCATTTT	CASSLEQALGNQPQHF
.	TRBJ1-1	TRBV6-6	TRBD1	TGTGCCAGCAGTTACCCAGTAGGGGGCCCTGAAGCTTTCTTT	CASSYPVGGPEAFF
.	TRBJ2-3	TRBV25-1	TRBD1	TGTGCCAGCTCGGGACAGGCCACAGATACGCAGTATTTT	CASSGQATDTQYF
.	TRBJ1-3	TRBV29-1	.	TGCAGCGTTCTGGACGGAGGAAACACCATATATTTT	CSVLDGGNTIYF
.	TRBJ1-1	TRBV6-1	.	TGTGCCAGCACGCGGGTGAACACTGAAGCTTTCTTT	CASTRVNTEAFF
.	TRBJ2-1	TRBV19	.	TGTGCCAGTAGTACAGGGGCCAGGACCTCCTACAATGAGCAGTTCTTC	CASSTGARTSYNEQFF
.	TRBJ2-1	TRBV6-1	TRBD1	TGTGCCAGCAGTGAAGTAGGGGGCTCATCCTACAATGAGCAGTTCTTC	CASSEVGGSSYNEQFF
.	TRBJ2-7	TRBV6-6	.	TGTGCCAGCAGTTACCCTGGGACAAATACCCAAAGTGGGCAGTACTTC	CASSYPGTNTQSGQYF
.	TRBJ2-2	TRBV10-3	TRBD1	TGTGCCATCAGTCCAGGACAGGGGTTAACCGGGGAGCTGTTTTTT	CAISPGQGLTGELFF
.	TRBJ2-1	TRBV14	TRBD2	TGTGCCAGCAGCGATACTCGTCGACGCGGGAGGGCCTACAATGAGCAGTTCTTC	CASSDTRRRGRAYNEQFF
.	TRBJ2-1	TRBV4-2	TRBD2	TGTGCCAGCAGCGAATCGGCGGGAGTTGCCTACAATGAGCAGTTCTTC	CASSESAGVAYNEQFF
.	TRBJ2-7	TRBV9	.	TGTGCCAGCAGCGTAGGGGATAGCTCTACCTACGAGCAGTACTTC	CASSVGDSSTYEQYF
.	TRBJ1-4	TRBV18	TRBD1	TGTGCCAGCTCACCGACAGGGGGCGAAGAAAAACTGTTTTTT	CASSPTGGEEKLFF
.	TRBJ2-1	TRBV7-2	.	TGTGCCAGCAGCTTAGTGGGAGCCCCCTACAATGAGCAGTTCTTC	CASSLVGAPYNEQFF